This is a list of T cell receptor beta chains from one sample in a study of control samples from healthy donors and cancer patients. Produced via immunoSEQ multiplex PCR; TCRdb's table is partial and in-frame only. The listing contains fewer than 200,000 clones. Sequenced sample: blood. All receptors come from a woman aged 30 to 39 in good health. Both conserved end residues are part of each CDR3. The D gene is left open where the match is weak.

d_gene: -; v_gene: TRBV4-1; j_gene: TRBJ2-7; CDR3nt: TGCGCCAGCAGCCAAGGGGGGGTAGGGTTATACGAGCAGTACTTC; CDR3aa: CASSQGGVGLYEQYF
d_gene: -; v_gene: TRBV21-1; j_gene: TRBJ2-5; CDR3nt: TGTGCCAGCAGCGCGGGGGAGGGGAAGCAAGAGACCCAGTACTTC; CDR3aa: CASSAGEGKQETQYF
d_gene: -; v_gene: TRBV2; j_gene: TRBJ2-1; CDR3nt: TGTGCCAGCAGTGAAGAGGTTGTCTCCAGCAATGAGCAGTTCTTC; CDR3aa: CASSEEVVSSNEQFF
d_gene: -; v_gene: TRBV28; j_gene: TRBJ2-7; CDR3nt: TGTGCCAGCAGTTTATCCCAGCCGGGATCGTACGAGCAGTACTTC; CDR3aa: CASSLSQPGSYEQYF
d_gene: -; v_gene: TRBV12-3/TRBV12-4; j_gene: TRBJ2-1; CDR3nt: TGTGCCAGCAGTTTCCAGGGACGAGAGCAGTTCTTC; CDR3aa: CASSFQGREQFF
d_gene: -; v_gene: TRBV30; j_gene: TRBJ1-3; CDR3nt: TGTGCCTGGAGTGAGTACTCTGGAAACACCATATATTTT; CDR3aa: CAWSEYSGNTIYF
d_gene: -; v_gene: TRBV5-6; j_gene: TRBJ1-4; CDR3nt: TGTGCCAGCAGCTTGACACAGACAGGTGAAAAACTGTTTTTT; CDR3aa: CASSLTQTGEKLFF
d_gene: TRBD1; v_gene: TRBV27; j_gene: TRBJ2-7; CDR3nt: TGTGCCAGCAGCAAGGGGGCGCGGGCCTACGAGCAGTACTTC; CDR3aa: CASSKGARAYEQYF
d_gene: -; v_gene: TRBV28; j_gene: TRBJ2-3; CDR3nt: TGTGCCAGCAGCTTTACTAGATGGGGTGATCCGCAGTATTTT; CDR3aa: CASSFTRWGDPQYF
d_gene: -; v_gene: TRBV6-5; j_gene: TRBJ1-4; CDR3nt: TGTGCCAGCAGTTACTTACCCGGGTCAACTAATGAAAAACTGTTTTTT; CDR3aa: CASSYLPGSTNEKLFF
d_gene: -; v_gene: TRBV28; j_gene: TRBJ1-6; CDR3nt: TGTGCCAGCAGTTTGGGGAGGGGAAGATCACCCCTCCACTTT; CDR3aa: CASSLGRGRSPLHF
d_gene: -; v_gene: TRBV11-2; j_gene: TRBJ1-1; CDR3nt: TGTGCCAGCAGCCCCGCCGGAGCTGGGTCGGTCGGGTACAACACTGAAGCTTTCTTT; CDR3aa: CASSPAGAGSVGYNTEAFF
d_gene: -; v_gene: TRBV28; j_gene: TRBJ2-7; CDR3nt: TGTGCCAGCAGTTTAGGGGGACGGCAGGGTGACGAGCAGTACTTC; CDR3aa: CASSLGGRQGDEQYF
d_gene: -; v_gene: TRBV7-2; j_gene: TRBJ1-1; CDR3nt: TGTGCCAGCAGCTTTGCTCAGGGAGGGGCTTTCTTT; CDR3aa: CASSFAQGGAFF
d_gene: -; v_gene: TRBV4-1; j_gene: TRBJ2-3; CDR3nt: TGCGCCAGCAGCCAAGACAGAAACACAGATACGCAGTATTTT; CDR3aa: CASSQDRNTDTQYF
d_gene: -; v_gene: TRBV29-1; j_gene: TRBJ2-7; CDR3nt: TGCAGCGTTTCCGTGATCAGCTCCTACGAGCAGTACTTC; CDR3aa: CSVSVISSYEQYF